The 15 T cell receptor beta chains presented below share a single source sample, sequenced in a study of cytomegalovirus exposure and HLA in healthy donors. Generated by immunoSEQ multiplex PCR, the TCRdb table keeps only in-frame clones and is missing some. The sample lists some 110,000 clones; about 85% were seen once. The source material was PBMCs. The origin of the receptors is a man between 18 and 35 years old in good health and CMV-seropositive.

On this clone itself: At one boundary the junction diverges from the germline segment, which might be a read error. This chain links TRBV25-1 with TRBJ1-6; D might be TRBD1 (5 bases). Looked up from germline, CDR1 is MGHDK and CDR2 is SYGVNS. The CDR3 extends over 12 amino acids. The CDR3 reads CASRAGSSPLHF. The CDR3 DNA is TGTGCAAGCAGGGCGGGGAGCTCACCCCTCCACTTT. The whole variable domain, filled in from reference TRBV25-1 and TRBJ1-6, reads EADIYQTPRYLVIGTGKKITLECSQTMGHDKMYWYQQDPGMELHLIHYSYGVNSTEKGDLSSESTVSRIRTEHFPLTLESARPSHTSQYLCASRAGSSPLHFGNGTRLTVT.

The chain joins TRBV7-7 to TRBJ2-5, with TRBD2 identical over 8 bases. The CDR3 sequence is 12 residues long. Per the germline V gene, CDR1 is SSHAT and CDR2 is FNYEAQ (reference sequence). The CDR3, as DNA: TGTGCTAGCTCCGGGGGGGAGGAGACCCAGTACTTC. The encoded protein is CASSGGEETQYF.

The genes are TRBV29-1 and TRBJ2-3, with TRBD2 matching over 9 bases. Germline trimming cut 7 bases from V and 2 bases from J; bases unmatched to any gene: 4. Per the germline V gene, CDR1 is SQVTM and CDR2 is ANQGSEA. This CDR3 has 13 residues. The CDR3 is CSAAGGVTDTQYF. CDR3 coding DNA: TGCAGCGCCGCGGGGGGGGTCACAGATACGCAGTATTTT.

The CDR3 spells CASSLERLQSNQPQHF. CDR3 nucleotide sequence: TGTGCCAGCAGCTTAGAAAGACTCCAAAGCAATCAGCCCCAGCATTTT. The chain links TRBV7-8 to TRBJ1-5; D uncertain. V was cut by 1 base and J by 1 base, with 11 bases left in between. CDR1 and CDR2 from the germline V gene are SGHVS and FQNEAQ. This CDR3 has 16 amino acids.

The gene calls are TRBV6-6 and TRBJ2-3, with 9 bases aligning to TRBD1. Germline values: CDR1 MNHNY, CDR2 SVGAGI (reference sequence). This CDR3 has 15 amino acids. V shed 4 bases and J 6 bases; nucleotides not matched to a gene: 8. CDR3 coding DNA: TGTGCCAGCAGTTCTACAGGGGGCCCCGTGGATACGCAGTATTTT. It specifies CASSSTGGPVDTQYF.

The rearrangement links TRBV30 to TRBJ1-1; D is ambiguous. This CDR3 spans 14 amino acids. Germline CDR1 GTSNPN, CDR2 SVGIG (reference sequence). V was shortened by 0 bases and J by 2 bases, with 10 bases between the two germline ends. The CDR3 sequence is CAWSVLQENTEAFF. DNA for the CDR3: TGTGCCTGGAGTGTACTTCAAGAAAACACTGAAGCTTTCTTT.

The J gene is TRBJ2-1, the V gene TRBV11-3; possible D gene TRBD2, 5 bases. There are 13 residues in the CDR3. The germline V and J ends were trimmed by 6 bases and 8 bases, with 14 bases remaining between them. Germline V gene lookup returns CDR1 SGHNT and CDR2 YENEEA. Here the CDR3 reads CASSPGPRDEQFF. In DNA, the CDR3 is TGTGCCAGCAGTCCGGGCCCGAGGGATGAGCAGTTCTTC.

This sequence joins TRBV18 and TRBJ1-4, with no clear D. Trimming pared 2 bases from V and 0 bases from J, leaving 7 bases between. The germline CDR1 and CDR2 sequences are KGHSH and LQKENI. This CDR3 is built from 15 residues. In DNA, the CDR3 is TGTGCCAGCTCACCAGGCGGGACAACTAATGAAAAACTGTTTTTT. This translates into CASSPGGTTNEKLFF.

This clone was observed once. The chain links TRBV4-2 to TRBJ2-1; possibly TRBD2 for D (6 bases). Germline V gene sequence: CDR1 LGHNA, CDR2 YNFKEQ. The V end was cut by 0 bases, the J end by 1 base, with 10 bases between. This CDR3 is built from 16 residues. The CDR3 loop is CASSQDPGTSYNEQFF. The CDR3, as DNA: TGTGCCAGCAGCCAAGATCCCGGGACTTCCTACAATGAGCAGTTCTTC.

The chain is built from TRBV15 and TRBJ1-3; the D gene is possibly TRBD1 (5 bases). The CDR3 consists of 15 residues. Germline V gene sequence: CDR1 LNHNV, CDR2 YYDKDF (reference sequence). V dropped 5 bases and J dropped 2 bases, with 13 bases sitting between them. The CDR3 loop is CATSSRGGAGNTIYF. CDR3 in DNA: TGTGCCACCAGCTCACGGGGGGGAGCTGGAAACACCATATATTTT.

This chain joins TRBV19 and TRBJ2-5, with 8 bases matching TRBD1. Germline V gene sequence: CDR1 LNHDA, CDR2 SQIVND (reference sequence). This CDR3 has 16 amino acids. J lost 5 bases, V lost 5 bases, and 13 bases had no gene match. CDR3 coding DNA: TGTGCCAGTAGTTGGGGACAGGACGGCCTTGCGGAGACCCAGTACTTC. Protein sequence: CASSWGQDGLAETQYF.

The chain has TRBV28 and TRBJ1-4, with 10 nucleotides matching TRBD1. The germline V gene encodes CDR1 MDHEN and CDR2 SYDVKM. The ends lost 5 bases at V and 7 bases at J; junction bases unmatched: 7. The CDR3 covers 15 residues. The CDR3 protein is CASSTWTGGGEKLFF. The CDR3, as DNA: TGTGCCAGCAGTACCTGGACAGGGGGTGGTGAAAAACTGTTTTTT.

The V and J genes are TRBV4-1 and TRBJ1-4, with 7 bases identical to TRBD1. Germline V gives CDR1 MGHRA, CDR2 YSYEKL. The CDR3 totals 16 residues. The ends lost 1 base at V and 4 bases at J; junction bases unmatched: 6. CDR3 sequence (DNA): TGCGCCAGCAGCCAAGCGAGACAGGGATTTAATGAAAAACTGTTTTTT. Amino acid sequence: CASSQARQGFNEKLFF.

This sequence joins TRBV10-3 and TRBJ1-5; 7 positions match TRBD1. The CDR3 has 12 amino acids. Looked up from germline, CDR1 is ENHRY and CDR2 is SYGVKD. V was clipped by 9 bases and J by 2 bases; unmatched bases: 1. CDR3 sequence (DNA): TGTGCCATAGGACAGGGCAATCAGCCCCAGCATTTT. Translation gives CAIGQGNQPQHF.

The chain employs TRBV6-1 and TRBJ2-7, with D possibly being TRBD2 (5 bases). The V gene lost 4 bases and the J gene lost 6 bases, with 7 bases spanning the gap. The CDR3 runs to 11 residues. From germline, CDR1 is MNHNS and CDR2 SASEGT. This chain's CDR3 is CASSGGFEQYF. CDR3 coding DNA: TGTGCCAGCAGTGGAGGGTTCGAGCAGTACTTC.